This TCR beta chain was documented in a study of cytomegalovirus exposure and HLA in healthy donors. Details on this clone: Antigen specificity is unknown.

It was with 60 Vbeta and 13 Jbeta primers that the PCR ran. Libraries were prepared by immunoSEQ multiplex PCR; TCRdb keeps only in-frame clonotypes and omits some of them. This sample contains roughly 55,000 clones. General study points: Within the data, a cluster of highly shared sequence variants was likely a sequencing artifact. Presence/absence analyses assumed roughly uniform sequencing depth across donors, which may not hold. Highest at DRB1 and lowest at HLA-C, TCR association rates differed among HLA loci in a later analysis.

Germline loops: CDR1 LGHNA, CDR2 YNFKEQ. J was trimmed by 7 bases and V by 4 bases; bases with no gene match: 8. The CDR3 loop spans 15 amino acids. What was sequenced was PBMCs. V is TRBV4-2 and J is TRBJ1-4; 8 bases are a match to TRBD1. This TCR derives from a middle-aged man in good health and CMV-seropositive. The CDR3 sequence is CASSPNGQGVEKLFF. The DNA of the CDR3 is TGTGCCAGCAGCCCCAATGGACAGGGTGTTGAAAAACTGTTTTTT.